The 29 T cell receptor beta chains below were found in one sample sequenced in a study of blood T cell repertoires in COVID-19. The method was immunoSEQ multiplex PCR; TCRdb's version includes in-frame clones alone and lacks a portion of them. The repertoire holds about 300,000 clones, with roughly 90% as singletons. Sample: peripheral blood. The receptors come from a man younger than 35 who had recovered from COVID-19.

The J gene is TRBJ1-2, the V gene TRBV13; no definite D call. V was cut by 0 bases and J by 4 bases, with 6 bases left in between. The CDR3 consists of 13 residues. Per the germline V gene, CDR1 is PRHDT and CDR2 is FYEKMQ (reference sequence). The CDR3 nucleotides read TGTGCCAGCAGCTTAGGACAGCCCTATGGCTACACCTTC. This codes for CASSLGQPYGYTF.

V and J are TRBV30 and TRBJ2-1, with 11 positions matching TRBD2. Germline V gene sequence: CDR1 GTSNPN, CDR2 SVGIG (reference sequence). The CDR3 is 15 residues long. V lost 0 bases to trimming and J lost 10 bases; unmatched junction nucleotides: 8. The CDR3, as DNA: TGTGCCTGGAGTGTAGGTAGCGGGAGGGCGAGGGAGCAGTTCTTC. Translated, it gives CAWSVGSGRAREQFF.

This clone is a singleton in its sample. The chain has TRBV5-6 and TRBJ1-4, with a possible D match to TRBD1 (5 bases). The CDR3 runs 15 residues. The germline V and J ends were trimmed by 3 bases and 2 bases, with 11 bases remaining between them. Germline CDR1 is SGHDT and CDR2 is YYEEEE. The CDR3: CASSSETVTNEKLFF. The CDR3 region has the DNA TGTGCCAGCAGCTCCGAGACAGTTACTAATGAAAAACTGTTTTTT.

CDR3 sequence reads: CSVNRGSGPEAFF. DNA for the CDR3: TGCAGCGTTAACAGGGGGTCGGGCCCTGAAGCTTTCTTT. The chain carries TRBV29-1 and TRBJ1-1, with 8 bases fitting TRBD1. Germline V gene lookup returns CDR1 SQVTM and CDR2 ANQGSEA. The ends lost 5 bases at V and 6 bases at J; junction bases unmatched: 8. This CDR3 is 13 amino acids long.

V usage is TRBV4-2 and J usage is TRBJ1-5, with D tentatively TRBD1 (6 bases). Trimming removed 3 bases at V and 7 bases at J, with 19 bases between. This CDR3 has 16 residues. CDR1 LGHNA and CDR2 YNFKEQ come from the germline V gene. For the CDR3, the DNA is TGTGCCAGCAGCCAGGGGGTCCTTTCACAGGGCCAGCCCCAGCATTTT. Its protein product is CASSQGVLSQGQPQHF.

The V and J genes are TRBV10-3 and TRBJ2-1; 8 bases match TRBD2. Losses at the gene ends were 4 bases for V and 5 bases for J; bases not matched to a gene: 10. Germline assignment: CDR1 ENHRY and CDR2 SYGVKD. CDR3 length: 16 amino acids. CDR3 sequence reads: CAISGGGLVANNEQFF. CDR3 bases: TGTGCCATCAGTGGGGGGGGACTAGTGGCCAACAATGAGCAGTTCTTC.

In this sample, this clone turned up a few times. The chain combines TRBV11-3 with TRBJ2-7; 7 bases agree with TRBD1. Germline CDR1 is SGHNT and CDR2 is YENEEA. The CDR3 is 14 residues long. With V trimmed by 4 bases and J by 0 bases, 3 bases remained unmatched. The CDR3 protein is CASSSQGSSYEQYF. DNA for the CDR3: TGTGCCAGCAGCTCACAGGGGAGCTCCTACGAGCAGTACTTC. The full variable domain, with the rest looked up from reference TRBV11-3 and TRBJ2-7, is EAGVVQSPRYKIIEKKQPVAFWCNPISGHNTLYWYLQNLGQGPELLIRYENEEAVDDSQLPKDRFSAERLKGVDSTLKIQPAELGDSAVYLCASSSQGSSYEQYFGPGTRLTVT.

The chain carries TRBV5-5 and TRBJ1-2; 8 bases are shared with TRBD1. Germline CDR1 SGHKS, CDR2 YYEKEE (reference sequence). There are 14 residues in the CDR3. After removal of 3 bases from V and 8 bases from J, the junction contained 9 bases not matched to a gene. CDR3 nucleotides: TGTGCCAGCAGCTCGTTGGGACAGGAGGAGGGCTACACCTTC. It codes for CASSSLGQEEGYTF.

The chain is built from TRBV13 and TRBJ1-4, with D perhaps matching TRBD1 (5 bases). Germline V gene data show CDR1 as PRHDT and CDR2 as FYEKMQ (reference sequence). Trimming took off 4 bases at V and 8 bases at J, with 14 bases between the two ends. This CDR3 is 14 amino acids long. The CDR3 DNA follows: TGTGCCAGCAGCTCCTGGGGGGGGGAAGAAAAACTGTTTTTT. Translated, it gives CASSSWGGEEKLFF.

The chain carries TRBV4-2 and TRBJ2-7; 11 bases align to TRBD2. Germline CDR1 and CDR2: LGHNA and YNFKEQ. The CDR3 runs to 15 residues. V lost 5 bases and J lost 4; bases outside the gene matches: 7. CDR3 residues: CASSSLGLAGYEQYF. CDR3 bases: TGTGCCAGCAGCTCCCTAGGACTAGCGGGTTACGAGCAGTACTTC.

This clone has only a few counts. The chain combines TRBV5-1 with TRBJ2-3; D perhaps matches TRBD2 (6 bases). Trimming pared 4 bases from V and 3 bases from J, leaving 15 bases between. CDR1 and CDR2 (germline): SGHRS, YFSETQ. The CDR3 is 15 amino acids. The CDR3 here is CASSGTGVGTDTQYF. The DNA for the CDR3 is TGCGCCAGCAGCGGGACGGGAGTAGGGACAGATACGCAGTATTTT.

J is TRBJ1-4 and V is TRBV5-5; unclear D gene. CDR1 and CDR2 from the germline V gene are SGHKS and YYEKEE (reference sequence). Trimming stripped 3 bases from V and 6 bases from J, with 15 bases between. The length of the CDR3 is 15 residues. The CDR3 protein is CASSSNPLRDEKLFF. The CDR3 nucleotides are TGTGCCAGCAGCTCGAATCCTCTGCGGGATGAAAAACTGTTTTTT. The whole variable domain, filled in from reference TRBV5-5 and TRBJ1-4, reads DAGVTQSPTHLIKTRGQQVTLRCSPISGHKSVSWYQQVLGQGPQFIFQYYEKEERGRGNFPDRFSARQFPNYSSELNVNALLLGDSALYLCASSSNPLRDEKLFFGSGTQLSVL.

The rearrangement joins TRBV7-9 to TRBJ2-4, with TRBD1 matching over 9 bases. The CDR3 extends over 16 amino acids. Germline V gives CDR1 SEHNR, CDR2 FQNEAQ (reference sequence). J was trimmed by 7 bases and V by 5 bases; bases with no gene match: 12. CDR3 DNA sequence: TGTGCCAGCAGCGCGGACGAAAGACAGGGGGTTAACATTCAGTACTTC. Translated, it gives CASSADERQGVNIQYF.

This clone was recorded a few times. This sequence joins TRBV7-3 and TRBJ1-4; the D gene is possibly TRBD1 (5 bases). The CDR3 is 15 amino acids. V lost 2 bases to trimming and J lost 6 bases, with 13 bases between them. Germline assignment: CDR1 SGHTA and CDR2 FQGTGA. The CDR3 bases are TGTGCCAGCAGCTTACAGGGTGGTCCCGATGAAAAACTGTTTTTT. Translated, it gives CASSLQGGPDEKLFF.

This chain connects TRBV28 to TRBJ2-1, with TRBD2 as a possible D gene (5 bases). CDR1 and CDR2 from the germline V gene are MDHEN and SYDVKM. The CDR3 length is 15 residues. Trimming stripped 7 bases from V and 6 bases from J, with 19 bases between. DNA of the CDR3: TGTGCCAGCACCCCGGGGAGCGGAGTTATCAATGAGCAGTTCTTC. Translating gives CASTPGSGVINEQFF.

This sequence joins TRBV6-5 and TRBJ2-2; TRBD1 aligns across 9 bases. Trimming took 8 bases from V and 4 from J; bases not matched to a gene: 8. Germline-derived CDR1 and CDR2 are MNHEY and SVGAGI. This CDR3 has 15 amino acids. The CDR3 coding sequence is TGTGCCAGCTGGGCGGGGACAGGGAGCACCGGGGAGCTGTTTTTT. Amino acid sequence: CASWAGTGSTGELFF.

CDR3 loop: CASKGQGITEAFF. CDR3 bases: TGTGCCAGCAAGGGACAGGGGATCACTGAAGCTTTCTTT. The chain carries TRBV12-3 or TRBV12-4 and TRBJ1-1, with 10 bases aligning to TRBD1. V trimming: 7 bases; J trimming: 4 bases; junction bases outside the gene matches: 3. The CDR3 runs 13 residues.

This clone was seen only once. The chain recombines TRBV9 with TRBJ2-5; 10 bases are a match to TRBD2. This CDR3 region has 18 residues. V shed 3 bases, J shed 1 base, and the junction held 12 bases outside the gene matches. CDR1 and CDR2 (germline): SGDLS, YYNGEE. The CDR3 sequence: CASSARQGTSVLQETQYF. CDR3 bases: TGTGCCAGCAGCGCCCGACAGGGGACTAGCGTCCTCCAAGAGACCCAGTACTTC.

This chain connects TRBV18 to TRBJ1-3, with a tentative D call TRBD1 (6 bases). Germline V gene data show CDR1 as KGHSH and CDR2 as LQKENI. The CDR3 length is 15 residues. The V gene lost 3 bases and the J gene lost 0 bases, with 9 bases spanning the gap. This CDR3 reads CASSPGQISGNTIYF. The CDR3 DNA is TGTGCCAGCTCACCCGGACAGATCTCTGGAAACACCATATATTTT.

This clone came up a few times. The chain links TRBV20-1 to TRBJ1-1; TRBD1 might be the D (6 bases). Per germline, CDR1 DFQATT and CDR2 SNEGSKA (reference sequence). The CDR3 covers 11 residues. V lost 3 bases and J lost 6, with 8 bases in between. The CDR3 bases are TGCAGTGCTAGCCCAGGGGCTGAAGCTTTCTTT. Translating gives CSASPGAEAFF.

This CDR3 is CASSDRDRGSYEQYF. The DNA for the CDR3 is TGTGCCAGCAGCGACCGGGACAGGGGCTCCTACGAGCAGTACTTC. The V gene is TRBV7-6, the J gene TRBJ2-7; 10 bases fit TRBD1. The ends lost 5 bases at V and 0 bases at J; junction bases unmatched: 4. Germline assignment: CDR1 SGHVS and CDR2 FNYEAQ. CDR3 length: 15 amino acids.

This chain connects TRBV5-1 to TRBJ2-1, with TRBD2 matching 9 bases. Germline-derived CDR1 and CDR2 are SGHRS and YFSETQ. This CDR3 comprises 19 residues. Losses at the gene ends were 0 bases for V and 4 bases for J; bases not matched to a gene: 14. This CDR3 is CASSLGLWGGSGSYNEQFF. CDR3 bases: TGCGCCAGCAGCTTGGGCCTTTGGGGTGGTAGCGGGAGTTACAATGAGCAGTTCTTC.

This chain connects TRBV6-1 to TRBJ1-1; a weak D match, TRBD1 (6 bases). The CDR3 length is 12 residues. The V end lost 2 bases, the J end lost 9 bases, and 10 bases lay between the germline ends. Germline assignment: CDR1 MNHNS and CDR2 SASEGT. The CDR3 here is CASSESGTQAFF. The DNA for the CDR3 is TGTGCCAGCAGTGAATCCGGGACACAAGCTTTCTTT.

This clone was found a few times. CDR3 residues: CASSLSVLALSGELFF. CDR3 nucleotides: TGTGCCAGCAGCTTATCGGTACTAGCACTCTCCGGGGAGCTGTTTTTT. The V and J genes are TRBV7-9 and TRBJ2-2, with D possibly being TRBD2 (6 bases). CDR3 size: 16 residues. The V end lost 2 bases, the J end lost 6 bases, and 16 bases lay between the germline ends. Germline V gene sequence: CDR1 SEHNR, CDR2 FQNEAQ (reference sequence).

V usage is TRBV7-9 and J usage is TRBJ2-2; 10 positions agree with TRBD1. This CDR3 has 16 residues. Germline V lookup: CDR1 SEHNR, CDR2 FQNEAQ (reference sequence). Trimming cost V 5 bases and J 5 bases; bases outside gene matches: 8. In DNA, the CDR3 is TGTGCCAGCAGCCCCGACAGGGGGCAACTGACCGGGGAGCTGTTTTTT. Its translation is CASSPDRGQLTGELFF.

The chain employs TRBV6-5 and TRBJ2-7, with 9 bases matching TRBD2. Germline-derived CDR1 and CDR2 are MNHEY and SVGAGI. V lost 5 bases to trimming and J lost 3 bases; unmatched junction nucleotides: 8. The CDR3 length is 15 residues. The CDR3 sequence is CASSRRLAGNYEQYF. The CDR3 nucleotides read TGTGCCAGCAGTCGTCGGCTAGCGGGAAACTACGAGCAGTACTTC.

V gene TRBV19 combines with J gene TRBJ1-6; D perhaps matches TRBD1 (6 bases). The germline V gene has CDR1 LNHDA and CDR2 SQIVND (reference sequence). The CDR3 length is 13 residues. Trimming removed 8 bases from V and 10 bases from J, with 15 bases in between. The CDR3 sequence is CASSGGGQSPLHF. The CDR3 nucleotides read TGTGCCAGTTCTGGCGGGGGCCAGTCACCCCTCCACTTT.

This chain joins TRBV30 and TRBJ1-1; D is undetermined. Germline V gene sequence: CDR1 GTSNPN, CDR2 SVGIG (reference sequence). The CDR3 is made up of 18 amino acids. Trimming took off 4 bases at V and 4 bases at J, with 28 bases between the two ends. The DNA of the CDR3 is TGTGCCTGGATGAGGAAACGTGGATTCGACCTGGTTGGCACTGAAGCTTTCTTT. This translates into CAWMRKRGFDLVGTEAFF.

The gene calls are TRBV7-2 and TRBJ1-2, with D perhaps TRBD1 (5 bases). Per the germline V gene, CDR1 is SGHTA and CDR2 is FQGNSA. V shed 4 bases and J shed 8 bases, with 17 bases lying between them. The CDR3 consists of 14 residues. In DNA form, the CDR3 reads TGTGCCAGCAGCTCGTATTCAGGGATTGGGGGCTACACCTTC. It is translated as CASSSYSGIGGYTF.